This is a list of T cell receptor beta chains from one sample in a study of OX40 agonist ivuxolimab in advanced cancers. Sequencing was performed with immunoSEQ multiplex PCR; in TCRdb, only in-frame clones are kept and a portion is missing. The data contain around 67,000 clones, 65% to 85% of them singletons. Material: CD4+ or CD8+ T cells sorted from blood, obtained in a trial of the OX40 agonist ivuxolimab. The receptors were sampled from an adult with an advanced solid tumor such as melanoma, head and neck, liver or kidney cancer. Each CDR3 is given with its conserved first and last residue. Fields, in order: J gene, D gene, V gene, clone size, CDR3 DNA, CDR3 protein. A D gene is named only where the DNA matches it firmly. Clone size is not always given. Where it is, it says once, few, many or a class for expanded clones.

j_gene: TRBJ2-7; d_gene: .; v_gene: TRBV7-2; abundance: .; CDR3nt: TGTGCCAGCAGCTTGGACCGTGGAATAAAGTGGGACTACGAGCAGTACTTC; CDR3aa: CASSLDRGIKWDYEQYF
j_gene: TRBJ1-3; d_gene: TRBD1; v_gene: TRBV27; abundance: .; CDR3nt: TGTGCCAGCAGCTCGACAGGGCGTGGAAACACCATATATTTT; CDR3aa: CASSSTGRGNTIYF
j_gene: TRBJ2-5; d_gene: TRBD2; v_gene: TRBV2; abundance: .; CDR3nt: TGTGCCAGCGAGGGCGGGGGAGAGACCCAGTACTTC; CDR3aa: CASEGGGETQYF
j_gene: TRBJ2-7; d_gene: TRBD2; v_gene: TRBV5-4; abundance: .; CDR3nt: TGTGCCAGCAGCTTGGTCGGCTCGGGGGGGGACGAGCAGTACTTC; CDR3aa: CASSLVGSGGDEQYF
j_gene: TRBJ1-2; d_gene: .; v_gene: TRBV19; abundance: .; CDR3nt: TGTGCCAGTAGTGTATCAATCACAGGGACCTATGGCTACACCTTC; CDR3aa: CASSVSITGTYGYTF
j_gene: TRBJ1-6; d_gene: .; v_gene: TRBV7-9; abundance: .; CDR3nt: TGTGCCAGTGGGGGGACGGAGTATAATTCACCCCTCCACTTT; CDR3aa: CASGGTEYNSPLHF
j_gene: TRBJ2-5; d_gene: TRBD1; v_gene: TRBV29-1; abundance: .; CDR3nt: TGCAGCGTTGACCCGGACAGGGTAGGAGAGACCCAGTACTTC; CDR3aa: CSVDPDRVGETQYF
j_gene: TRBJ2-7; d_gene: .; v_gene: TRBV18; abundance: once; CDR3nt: TGTGCCAGCTCACCCAACAGGGATTCCTACGAGCAGTACTTC; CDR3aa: CASSPNRDSYEQYF
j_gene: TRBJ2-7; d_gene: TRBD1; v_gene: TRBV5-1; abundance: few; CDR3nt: TGCGCCAGCAGCCCGGGACAGGGGTCCTACGAGCAGTACTTC; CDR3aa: CASSPGQGSYEQYF
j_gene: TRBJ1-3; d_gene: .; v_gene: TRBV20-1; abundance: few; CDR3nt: TGCAGTGCTGCACGTGGAAACACCATATATTTT; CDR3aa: CSAARGNTIYF
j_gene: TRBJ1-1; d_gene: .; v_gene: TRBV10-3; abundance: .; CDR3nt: TGTGCCATCAGTGAAGGCGGGCCTTACGATGAAGCTTTCTTT; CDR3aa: CAISEGGPYDEAFF
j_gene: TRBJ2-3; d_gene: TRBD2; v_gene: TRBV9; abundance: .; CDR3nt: TGTGCCAGCAGCCTTTACCAGACTAGCGGGAATGGTGATACGCAGTATTTT; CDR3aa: CASSLYQTSGNGDTQYF
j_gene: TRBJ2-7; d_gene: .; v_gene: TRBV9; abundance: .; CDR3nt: TGTGCCAGCAGCGTAGGACCGACGGCCTCCTACGAGCAGTACTTC; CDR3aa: CASSVGPTASYEQYF
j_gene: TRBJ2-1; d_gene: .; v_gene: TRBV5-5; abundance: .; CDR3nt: TGTGCCAGCAGCCACAAGGGGCTAGCGTCCTACAATGAGCAGTTCTTC; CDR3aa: CASSHKGLASYNEQFF
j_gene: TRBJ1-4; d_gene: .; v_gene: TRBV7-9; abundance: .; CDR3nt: TGTGCCAGCAGCCCCCCGGCCCAAACGGGGGAAAAACTGTTTTTT; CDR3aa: CASSPPAQTGEKLFF
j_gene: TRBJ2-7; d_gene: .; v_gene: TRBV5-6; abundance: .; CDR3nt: TGTGCCAGCAGCTTCCGATTCCCTTGGGAGCAGTACTTC; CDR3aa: CASSFRFPWEQYF
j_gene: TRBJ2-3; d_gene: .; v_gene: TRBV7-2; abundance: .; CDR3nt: TGTGCCAGCAGAAACTGGGAAGATACGCAGTATTTT; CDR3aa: CASRNWEDTQYF
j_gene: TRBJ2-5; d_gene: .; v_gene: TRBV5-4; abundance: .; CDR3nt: TGTGCCAGCAGCTTCGGAAGGGGGTTAATAGAGACCCAGTACTTC; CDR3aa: CASSFGRGLIETQYF
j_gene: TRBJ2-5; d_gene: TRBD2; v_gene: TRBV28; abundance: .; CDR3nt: TGTGCCAGCAGTTTAAAGGGAGGGGCTGGCGAGACCCAGTACTTC; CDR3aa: CASSLKGGAGETQYF
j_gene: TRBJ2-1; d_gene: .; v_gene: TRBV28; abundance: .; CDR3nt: TGTGCCAGCAGTTTTGACCCCTCCTACAATGAGCAGTTCTTC; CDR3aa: CASSFDPSYNEQFF
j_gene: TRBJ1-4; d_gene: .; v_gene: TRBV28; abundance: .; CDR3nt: TGTGCCAGCAGTTTAGACTCAACTAATGAAAAACTGTTTTTT; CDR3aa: CASSLDSTNEKLFF
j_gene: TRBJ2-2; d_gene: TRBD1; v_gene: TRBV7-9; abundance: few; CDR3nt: TGTGCCAGCAGATCCAATCCGGGACAGGGTAACACCGGGGAGCTGTTTTTT; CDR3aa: CASRSNPGQGNTGELFF
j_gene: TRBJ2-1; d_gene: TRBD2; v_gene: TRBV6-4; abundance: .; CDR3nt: TGTGCCAGCAGTTCTCTAGCGGGAGCTCCCTACAATGAGCAGTTCTTC; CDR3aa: CASSSLAGAPYNEQFF
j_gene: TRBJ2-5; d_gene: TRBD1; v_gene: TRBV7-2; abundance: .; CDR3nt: TGTGCCAGCAGCCGAACAGGGGGCTATGGCGAGACCCAGTACTTC; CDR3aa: CASSRTGGYGETQYF
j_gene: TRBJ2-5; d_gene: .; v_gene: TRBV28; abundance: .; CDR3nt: TGTGCCAGCAGAAGGGACTTCCAAGAGACCCAGTACTTC; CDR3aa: CASRRDFQETQYF
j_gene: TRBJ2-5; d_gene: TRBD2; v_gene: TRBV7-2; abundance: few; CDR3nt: TGTGCCAGCAGAGAAACTACTAGCGGCCAAGAGACCCAGTACTTC; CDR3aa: CASRETTSGQETQYF
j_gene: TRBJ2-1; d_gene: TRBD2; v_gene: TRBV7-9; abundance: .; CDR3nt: TGTGCCAGCAGCAATAGCGGGGGGGCCTTGGGTGAGCAGTTCTTC; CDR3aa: CASSNSGGALGEQFF
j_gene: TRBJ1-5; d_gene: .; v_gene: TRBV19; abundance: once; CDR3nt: TGTGTCAGTACCGCCGGGACGGGGGTTTATAGCAATCAGCCCCAGCATTTT; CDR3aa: CVSTAGTGVYSNQPQHF
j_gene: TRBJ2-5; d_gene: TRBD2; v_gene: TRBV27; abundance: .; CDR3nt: TGTGCCAGCAGTTTTTTCGGGGGGGCTCGAGAGACCCAGTACTTC; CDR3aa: CASSFFGGARETQYF
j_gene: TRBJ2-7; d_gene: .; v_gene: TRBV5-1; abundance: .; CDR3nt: TGCGCCAGCAGCTTGTGGGGAGGACGAGGGGAGAACGAGCAGTACTTC; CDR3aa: CASSLWGGRGENEQYF
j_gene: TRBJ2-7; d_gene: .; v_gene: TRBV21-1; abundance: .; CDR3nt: TGTGCCAGCAGCAAAGCCACCGGACTAGCGGGAACCTCAGGCTACGAGCAGTACTTC; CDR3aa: CASSKATGLAGTSGYEQYF
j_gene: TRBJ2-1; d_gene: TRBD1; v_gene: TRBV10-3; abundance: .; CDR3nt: TGTGCCATCGGGACAGGGGGCTTGGGGTCCTACAATGAGCAGTTCTTC; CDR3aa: CAIGTGGLGSYNEQFF
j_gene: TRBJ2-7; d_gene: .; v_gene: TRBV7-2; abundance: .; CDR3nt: TGTGCCAGCAGCTTAGCGCCTGGCAACTCCTACGAGCAGTACTTC; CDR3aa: CASSLAPGNSYEQYF
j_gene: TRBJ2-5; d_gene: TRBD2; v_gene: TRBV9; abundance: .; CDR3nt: TGTGCCAGCAGCTCGGGACTAGCGGGGGGAGAGACCCAGTACTTC; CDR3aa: CASSSGLAGGETQYF
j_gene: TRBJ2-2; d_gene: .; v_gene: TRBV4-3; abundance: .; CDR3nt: TGCGCCAGCAGCCCCCGCCTGGGCACCGGGGAGCTGTTTTTT; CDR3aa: CASSPRLGTGELFF
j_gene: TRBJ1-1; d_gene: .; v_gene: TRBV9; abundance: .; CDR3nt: TGTGCCAGCAGCGTAGGGGGTTGGCGGAACACTGAAGCTTTCTTT; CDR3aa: CASSVGGWRNTEAFF
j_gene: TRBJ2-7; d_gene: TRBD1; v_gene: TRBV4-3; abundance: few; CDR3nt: TGCGCCAGCAGCCCAAGCGGGACAGGGGAGTCCTACGAGCAGTACTTC; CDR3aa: CASSPSGTGESYEQYF
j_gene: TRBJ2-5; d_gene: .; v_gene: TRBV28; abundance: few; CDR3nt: TGTGCCAGCCGTGAGGGGAGGGAGACCCAGTACTTC; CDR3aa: CASREGRETQYF
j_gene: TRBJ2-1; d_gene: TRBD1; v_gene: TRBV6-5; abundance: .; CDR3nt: TGTGCCAGCAGTAAACAGGGGACCTACAATGAGCAGTTCTTC; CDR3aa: CASSKQGTYNEQFF
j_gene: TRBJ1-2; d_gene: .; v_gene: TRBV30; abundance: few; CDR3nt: TGTGCCAATGGACGGGGTGATGGCTACACCTTC; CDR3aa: CANGRGDGYTF
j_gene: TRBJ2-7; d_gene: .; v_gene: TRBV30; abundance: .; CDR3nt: TGTGCCTGGAGTGTATTGGGCAGGGGTTACGAGCAGTACTTC; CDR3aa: CAWSVLGRGYEQYF
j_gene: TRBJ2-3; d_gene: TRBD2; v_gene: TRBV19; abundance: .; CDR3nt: TGTGCCAGTAGTTCACCTGACAGCCGAAAACTACTAGCGGGCACAGATACGCAGTATTTT; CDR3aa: CASSSPDSRKLLAGTDTQYF
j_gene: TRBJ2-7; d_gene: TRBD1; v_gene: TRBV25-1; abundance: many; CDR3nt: TGTGCCAGCAGTGTAACCGGGACAGGGGCCTACGAGCAGTACTTC; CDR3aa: CASSVTGTGAYEQYF
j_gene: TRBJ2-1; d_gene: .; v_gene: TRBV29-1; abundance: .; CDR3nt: TGCAGCGCCCTGAGTAGCTCCTACAATGAGCAGTTCTTC; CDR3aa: CSALSSSYNEQFF
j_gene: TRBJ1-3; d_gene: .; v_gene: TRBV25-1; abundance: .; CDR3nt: TGTGCCAGCAGTATAGGACAGCGCATCTCTGGAAACACCATATATTTT; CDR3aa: CASSIGQRISGNTIYF
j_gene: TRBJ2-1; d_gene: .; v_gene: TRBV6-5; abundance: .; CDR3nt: TGTGCCAGCAGGGACCAAGCCCGCTCCTACAATGAGCAGTTCTTC; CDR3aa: CASRDQARSYNEQFF
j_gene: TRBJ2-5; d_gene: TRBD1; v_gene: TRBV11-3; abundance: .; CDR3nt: TGTGCCAGCAGCTCGGGACAGCAAGAGACCCAGTACTTC; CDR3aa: CASSSGQQETQYF
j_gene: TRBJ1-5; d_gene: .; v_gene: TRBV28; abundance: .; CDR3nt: TGTGCCATCCGGGAGGGTTCGCAGCCCCAGCATTTT; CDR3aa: CAIREGSQPQHF
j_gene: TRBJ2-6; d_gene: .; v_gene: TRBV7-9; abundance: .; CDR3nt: TGTGCCAGCAGCTTAGTTTTTACCTCTGGGGCCAACGTCCTGACTTTC; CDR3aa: CASSLVFTSGANVLTF